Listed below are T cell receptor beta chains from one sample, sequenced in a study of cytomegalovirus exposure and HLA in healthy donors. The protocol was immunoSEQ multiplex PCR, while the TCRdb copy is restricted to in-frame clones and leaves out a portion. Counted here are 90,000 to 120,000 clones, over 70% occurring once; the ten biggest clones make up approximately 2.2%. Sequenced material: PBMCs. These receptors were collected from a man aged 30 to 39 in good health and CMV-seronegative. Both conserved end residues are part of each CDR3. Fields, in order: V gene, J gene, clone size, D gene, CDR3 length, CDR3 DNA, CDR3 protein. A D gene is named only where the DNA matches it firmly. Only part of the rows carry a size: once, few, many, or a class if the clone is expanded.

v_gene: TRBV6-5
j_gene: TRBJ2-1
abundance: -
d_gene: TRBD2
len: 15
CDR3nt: TGTGCCAGCAGCCTTGGGGGGGGTCTCTACAATGAGCAGTTCTTC
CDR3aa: CASSLGGGLYNEQFF

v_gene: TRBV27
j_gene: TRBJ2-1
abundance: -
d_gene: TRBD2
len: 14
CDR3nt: TGTGCCAGCAATCTGGGGGAGGGCCGTGATGAGCAGTTCTTC
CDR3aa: CASNLGEGRDEQFF

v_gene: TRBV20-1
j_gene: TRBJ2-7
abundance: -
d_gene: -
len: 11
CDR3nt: TGCAGTGCTTACTCCGGAGTCGAGCAGTACTTC
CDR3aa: CSAYSGVEQYF

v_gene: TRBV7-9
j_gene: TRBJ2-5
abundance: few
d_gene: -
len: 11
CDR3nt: TGTGCCAGCAGCTCGCAAGAGACCCAGTACTTC
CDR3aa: CASSSQETQYF

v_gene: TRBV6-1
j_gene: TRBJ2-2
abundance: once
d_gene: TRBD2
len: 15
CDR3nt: TGTGCCACCAAAGGACTAGCGGCAAACACCGGGGAGCTGTTTTTT
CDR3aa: CATKGLAANTGELFF

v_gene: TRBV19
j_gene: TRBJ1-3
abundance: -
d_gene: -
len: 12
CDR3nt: TGTGCCAGTACGACAGGTGGAAACACCATATATTTT
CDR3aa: CASTTGGNTIYF

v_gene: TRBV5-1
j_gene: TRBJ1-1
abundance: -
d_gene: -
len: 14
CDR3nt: TGCGCCAGCAGCTACGGGGGATGGAACACTGAAGCTTTCTTT
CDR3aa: CASSYGGWNTEAFF

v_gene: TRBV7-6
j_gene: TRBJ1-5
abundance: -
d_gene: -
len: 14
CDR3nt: TGTGCCAGCAGCGCCAAGGCCGCGGGTCAGCCCCAGCATTTT
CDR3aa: CASSAKAAGQPQHF

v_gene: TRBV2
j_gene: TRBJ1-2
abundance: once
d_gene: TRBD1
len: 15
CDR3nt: TGTGCCAGCAGTGAGGCTCGGACAGGGGGCTATGGCTACACCTTC
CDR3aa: CASSEARTGGYGYTF

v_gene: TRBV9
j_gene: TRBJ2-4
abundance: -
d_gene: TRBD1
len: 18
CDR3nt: TGTGCCAGCAGCGCCGGCAAGGGGGACAGGGGGGATCCGTACATTCAGTACTTC
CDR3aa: CASSAGKGDRGDPYIQYF

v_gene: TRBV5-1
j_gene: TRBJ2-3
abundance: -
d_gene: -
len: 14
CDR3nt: TGCGCCAGCAGCTTGGGAGAGGGCCCGTGGAACGGTCGGTGG
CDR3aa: CASSLGEGPWNGRW

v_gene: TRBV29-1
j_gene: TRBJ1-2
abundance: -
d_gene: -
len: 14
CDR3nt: TGCAGCGTTGGGGGGGATGGACAAGGAGGTGGCTACACCTTC
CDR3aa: CSVGGDGQGGGYTF

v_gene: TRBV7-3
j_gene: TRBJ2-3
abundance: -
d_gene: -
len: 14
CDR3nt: TGTGCCAGCAGCGCCCTAGGGGCCACAGATACGCAGTATTTT
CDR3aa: CASSALGATDTQYF

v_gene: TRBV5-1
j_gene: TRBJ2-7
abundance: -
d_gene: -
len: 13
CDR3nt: TGCGCCAGCAGCCTTGGAGATGCCTACGAGCAGTACTTC
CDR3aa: CASSLGDAYEQYF

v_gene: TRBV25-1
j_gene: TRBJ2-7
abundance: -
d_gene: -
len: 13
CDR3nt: TGTGCCAGCAGTTCCGGGATTATGTACGAGCAGTACTTC
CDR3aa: CASSSGIMYEQYF

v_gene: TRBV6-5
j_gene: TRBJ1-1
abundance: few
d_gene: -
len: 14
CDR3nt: TGTGCCAGCAGTTGGGGCCAGACACCCACTGAAGCTTTCTTT
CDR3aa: CASSWGQTPTEAFF

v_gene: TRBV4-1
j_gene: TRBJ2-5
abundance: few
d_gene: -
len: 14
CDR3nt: TGCGCCAGCAGTAAAGGCCCGGGAGAAGAGACCCAGTACTTC
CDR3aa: CASSKGPGEETQYF

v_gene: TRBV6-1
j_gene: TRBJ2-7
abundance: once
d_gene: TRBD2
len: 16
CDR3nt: TGTGCCAGCAGTGGCGAGGCAAGACTAGCGCGAGACGAGCAGTACTTC
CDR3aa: CASSGEARLARDEQYF

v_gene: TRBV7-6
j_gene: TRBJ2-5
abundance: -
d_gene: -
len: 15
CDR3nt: TGTGCCAGCAGCTTGGGGGCGGGTACCGAAGAGACCCAGTACTTC
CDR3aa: CASSLGAGTEETQYF

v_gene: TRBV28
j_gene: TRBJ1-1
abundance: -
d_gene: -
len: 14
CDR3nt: TGTGCCAGCATCCCTTATTGGGAGTACACTGAAGCTTTCTTT
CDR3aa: CASIPYWEYTEAFF

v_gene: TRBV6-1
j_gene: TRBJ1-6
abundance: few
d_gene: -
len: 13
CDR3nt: TGTGCCAGCATGAACAGGGCAAATTCACCCCTCCACTTT
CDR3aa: CASMNRANSPLHF

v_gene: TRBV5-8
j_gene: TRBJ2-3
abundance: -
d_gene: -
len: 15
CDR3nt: TGTGCCAGCAGCTTGGAAGTGGGCCGCACAGATACGCAGTATTTT
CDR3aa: CASSLEVGRTDTQYF

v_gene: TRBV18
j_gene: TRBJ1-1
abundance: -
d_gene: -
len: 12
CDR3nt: TGTGCCAGCTCACCCAGGTTGACTGAAGCTTTCTTT
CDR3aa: CASSPRLTEAFF

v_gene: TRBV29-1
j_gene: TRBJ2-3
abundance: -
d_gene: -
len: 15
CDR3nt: TGCAGCGTTGTTGGGGGGGGCGCATGGACAGATACGCAGTATTTT
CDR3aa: CSVVGGGAWTDTQYF

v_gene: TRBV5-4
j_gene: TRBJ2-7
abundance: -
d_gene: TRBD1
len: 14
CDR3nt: TGTGCCAGCAGACGGGACAGGGGAATCTACGAGCAGTACTTC
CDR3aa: CASRRDRGIYEQYF

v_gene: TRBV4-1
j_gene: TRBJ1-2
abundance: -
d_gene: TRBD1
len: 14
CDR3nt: TGCGCCAGCAGCCAAGGGGACAGGAACTATGGCTACACCTTC
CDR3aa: CASSQGDRNYGYTF

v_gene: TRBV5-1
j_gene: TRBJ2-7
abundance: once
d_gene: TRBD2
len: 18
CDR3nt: TGCGCCAGCAGCTTGGTGGTTCGGGCTAGCGGGAGTTTCCACGAGCAGTACTTC
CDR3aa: CASSLVVRASGSFHEQYF

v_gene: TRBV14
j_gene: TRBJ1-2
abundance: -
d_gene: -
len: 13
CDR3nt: TGTGCCAGCAGCCACGTCCGTAGCTATGGCTACACCTTC
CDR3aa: CASSHVRSYGYTF

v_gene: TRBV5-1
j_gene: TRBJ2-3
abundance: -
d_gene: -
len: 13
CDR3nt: TGCGCCAGCAGCTTGAAGGGGGAAAATACGCAGTATTTT
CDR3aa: CASSLKGENTQYF

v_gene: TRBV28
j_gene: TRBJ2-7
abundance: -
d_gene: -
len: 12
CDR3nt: TGTGCCAGCAGTTTGCTATCCTACGAGCAGTACTTC
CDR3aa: CASSLLSYEQYF

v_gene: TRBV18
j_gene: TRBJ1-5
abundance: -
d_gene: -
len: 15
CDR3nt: TGTGCCAGCTCCATAGGTCCCGGGGAAGGCCAGCCCCAGCATTTT
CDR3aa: CASSIGPGEGQPQHF

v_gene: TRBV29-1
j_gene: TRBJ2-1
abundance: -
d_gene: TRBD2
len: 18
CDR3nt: TGCAGCGTTGGAGGACTAGCGGGAGTGTGGGGGGGGTTGGGTGAGCAGTTCTTC
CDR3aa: CSVGGLAGVWGGLGEQFF

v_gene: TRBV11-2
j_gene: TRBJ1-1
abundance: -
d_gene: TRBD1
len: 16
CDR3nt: TGTGCCAGCAGCAAAGGACAGGGGAGCATGAGGACTGAAGCTTTCTTT
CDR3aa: CASSKGQGSMRTEAFF

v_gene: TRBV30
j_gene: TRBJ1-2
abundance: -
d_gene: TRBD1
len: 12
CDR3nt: TGTGCCAGGACCCGGGACAGCGATGGCTACACCTTC
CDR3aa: CARTRDSDGYTF

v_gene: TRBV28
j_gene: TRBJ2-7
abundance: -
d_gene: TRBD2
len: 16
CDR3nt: TGTGCCAGCCACGGTGGAGCGGGAGGGCACCCCTACGAGCAGTACTTC
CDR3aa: CASHGGAGGHPYEQYF

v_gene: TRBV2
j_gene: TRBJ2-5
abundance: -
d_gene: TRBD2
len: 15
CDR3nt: TGTGCCAGCAGCCAAACCGGGACTAGCGGAGAGACCCAGTACTTC
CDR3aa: CASSQTGTSGETQYF

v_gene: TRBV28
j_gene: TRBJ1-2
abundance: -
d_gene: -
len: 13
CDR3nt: TGTGCCAGTCGGGGGGACACAGCCTATGGCTACACCTTC
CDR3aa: CASRGDTAYGYTF

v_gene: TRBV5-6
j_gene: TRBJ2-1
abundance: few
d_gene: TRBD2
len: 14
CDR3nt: TGTGCCAGCAGCTTGGGACTAGCGGGATGGGAGCAGTTCTTC
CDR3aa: CASSLGLAGWEQFF

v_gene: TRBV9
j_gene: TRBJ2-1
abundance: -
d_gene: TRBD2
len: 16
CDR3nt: TGTGCCAGCAGCGTAGCCCTAGCGGGAGGGGGGAATGAGCAGTTCTTC
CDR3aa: CASSVALAGGGNEQFF

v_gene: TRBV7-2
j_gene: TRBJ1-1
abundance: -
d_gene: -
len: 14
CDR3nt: TGTGCCAGCAGCCACGGGGGAGGGTACACTGAAGCTTTCTTT
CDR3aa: CASSHGGGYTEAFF

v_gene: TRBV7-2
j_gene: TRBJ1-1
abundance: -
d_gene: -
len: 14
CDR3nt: TGTGCCAGCAGCTTAGTTTCCGGTGGCACTGAAGCTTTCTTT
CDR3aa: CASSLVSGGTEAFF

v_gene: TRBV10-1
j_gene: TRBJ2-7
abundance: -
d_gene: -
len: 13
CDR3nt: TGCGCCAGCAGTGTAGGCAGGTTCTACGAGCAGTACTTC
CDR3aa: CASSVGRFYEQYF

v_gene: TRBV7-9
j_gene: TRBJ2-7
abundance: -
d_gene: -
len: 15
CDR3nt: TGTGCCAGCAGCTTAGCCGGAGGGGTAAACTACGAGCAGTACTTC
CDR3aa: CASSLAGGVNYEQYF

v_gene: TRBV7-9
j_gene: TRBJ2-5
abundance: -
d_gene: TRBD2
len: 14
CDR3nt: TGTGCCAGCAGCCCGGGACTAGCGCTTGAGACCCAGTACTTC
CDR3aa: CASSPGLALETQYF

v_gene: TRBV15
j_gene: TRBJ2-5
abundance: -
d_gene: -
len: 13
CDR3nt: TGTGCCACCAGCAGAGTGGGAGCAGAGACCCAGTACTTC
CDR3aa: CATSRVGAETQYF

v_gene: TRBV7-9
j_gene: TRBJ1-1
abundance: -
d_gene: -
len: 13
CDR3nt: TGTGCCAGCAGCTTAGTCTCCGAGCTTGAAGCTTTCTTT
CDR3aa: CASSLVSELEAFF

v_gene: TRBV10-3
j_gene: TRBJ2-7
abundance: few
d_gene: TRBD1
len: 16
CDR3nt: TGTGCCATCAGTGATCTAGGACAGGGGGCCCCCTACGAGCAGTACTTC
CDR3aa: CAISDLGQGAPYEQYF